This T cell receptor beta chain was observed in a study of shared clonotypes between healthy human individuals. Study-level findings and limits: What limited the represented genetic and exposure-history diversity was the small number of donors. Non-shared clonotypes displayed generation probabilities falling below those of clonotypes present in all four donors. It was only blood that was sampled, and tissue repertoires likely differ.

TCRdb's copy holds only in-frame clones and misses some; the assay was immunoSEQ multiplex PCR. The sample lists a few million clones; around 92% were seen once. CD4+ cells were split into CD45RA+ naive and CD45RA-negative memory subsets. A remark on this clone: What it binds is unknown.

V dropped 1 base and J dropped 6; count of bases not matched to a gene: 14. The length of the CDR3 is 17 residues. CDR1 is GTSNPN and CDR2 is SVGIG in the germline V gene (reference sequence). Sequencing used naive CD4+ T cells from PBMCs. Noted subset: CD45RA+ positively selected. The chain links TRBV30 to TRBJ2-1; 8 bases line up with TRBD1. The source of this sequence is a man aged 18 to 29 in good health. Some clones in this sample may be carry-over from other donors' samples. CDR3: CAWSALGGRGPGNEQFF. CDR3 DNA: TGTGCCTGGAGTGCCCTTGGGGGCAGGGGGCCGGGCAATGAGCAGTTCTTC.